The clone carrying this T cell receptor (beta chain) has just one count. The data are from a study of blood T cell repertoires in COVID-19. Study-wide context: Sources were T cells, B-cell-depleted T cells, or PBMCs; the material itself was cDNA or gDNA.

Participants reported their clinical history, and cohort assignment relied on those reports. As processed by the authors: Nucleated cell counts were estimated from reference gene primer amplification. The method was immunoSEQ multiplex PCR; TCRdb's version includes in-frame clones alone and lacks a portion of them. V and J calls and clone size come straight from that table; D and trimming were deduced from the DNA. The sample has approximately 250,000 clones; about 90% are singletons. J lost 0 bases, V lost 4 bases, and 5 bases had no gene match. The CDR3 spans 16 residues. The V gene's germline CDR1 is LGHNA and CDR2 YSLEER.

Sequencing was performed on PBMCs or T cells enriched from blood (not recorded which). This receptor was obtained from a woman in her thirties or forties who had been exposed to COVID-19. The chain links TRBV4-3 to TRBJ1-1; 10 bases are a match to TRBD1. The CDR3 sequence is CASSPWDRGLNTEAFF. The CDR3 coding sequence is TGCGCCAGCAGCCCATGGGACAGGGGATTGAACACTGAAGCTTTCTTT.